The entry below describes one TCR beta chain. Produced via immunoSEQ multiplex PCR; TCRdb's table is partial and in-frame only. Of about 990,000 clones in the sample, around 78% were seen once. The data were obtained in a study of shared clonotypes between healthy human individuals. The length of the CDR3 is 14 residues. Germline lookup yields CDR1 SQVTM and CDR2 ANQGSEA. The clonotype originates from a man aged 18 to 30 in good health. Some clones in this sample may be carry-over from other donors' samples. The source material was memory CD4+ T cells from PBMCs. Subset in this sample: CD45RA-negative fraction. The chain joins TRBV29-1 to TRBJ2-5; no clear D gene. The closer fit of TRBJ2-7 to the DNA end suggests the J call may be wrong. CDR3 nucleotide sequence: TGCAGCGTTGAGGCCTTGGGAAACTCCTACGAGCAGTACTTC. It codes for CSVEALGNSYEQYF.